This T cell receptor beta chain is from a study of cytomegalovirus exposure and HLA in healthy donors. Germline V gene sequence: CDR1 MNHEY, CDR2 SVGAGI. The V and J ends lost 5 bases and 5 bases respectively, with 18 bases between them. The CDR3 sequence is 15 residues long. A multiplex PCR was run with 60 Vbeta primers and 13 Jbeta primers. Generated by immunoSEQ multiplex PCR, the TCRdb table keeps only in-frame clones and is missing some. The sample has around 130,000 clones; more than 60% are singletons. Sequencing used PBMCs. The V and J genes are TRBV6-5 and TRBJ2-5; weak D call: TRBD1 (7 bases). The sequence was obtained from a woman aged 40 to 50 in good health and CMV-seropositive. CDR3 loop: CASSVLEGAGETQYF. CDR3 coding DNA: TGTGCCAGCAGTGTTCTGGAGGGGGCCGGGGAGACCCAGTACTTC.